This TCR beta chain was captured by sequencing in a study of shared clonotypes between healthy human individuals. Sequencing used immunoSEQ multiplex PCR; TCRdb keeps in-frame clones, though not all of them. The data show 550,000 to 700,000 clones, around 78% seen once. CDR3 length equals 14 residues. Germline V gives CDR1 SGHTS, CDR2 YDEGEE. Unmatched junction bases numbered 6, after V lost 4 bases and J lost 2 bases. The origin of this receptor is a woman under 40 in good health. The V gene is TRBV5-8, the J gene TRBJ2-7, with 7 nucleotides matching TRBD1. Input material: memory CD4+ T cells sorted from blood. Subset described: CD45RA-negative fraction. The CDR3 loop is CASSKTGPTYEQYF. CDR3 in DNA: TGTGCCAGCAGCAAGACAGGGCCCACCTACGAGCAGTACTTC.